Here is one TCR beta chain with its context. There is no known antigen for this receptor. Base qualities were left out, and no much larger clone turns up one base away. Whole blood was collected in K2EDTA tubes by collaborating institutions according to the institutions' own protocols. For TCRbeta analysis, collaborators shipped samples in one of three forms: frozen whole blood, isolated PBMCs, or DNA extracted from either of those sample types. This entry is derived from a study of blood T cell repertoires in COVID-19 (TCRdb year 2020). Concerning the study at large: Collaborator samples came from the United States, Italy and Spain and covered acute and convalescent phases of COVID-19. Samples came from the ongoing ImmuneRACE study (first 160 participants) plus 1,254 subjects from 6 global collaborators. The repertoires were released in a freely available public database intended as a resource for research on the immune response to SARS-CoV-2. The prospective study material was composed of cDNA or gDNA derived from T cells, B-cell-depleted T cells, or PBMCs. Where available, HLA class I and class II types were taken from metadata supplied by the sample provider and were not determined by assay-based typing. Deeply sampled blood TCRbeta repertoires from subjects exposed to, actively infected with, or recovered from COVID-19 were included in the dataset. Nearly every sample came with metadata listing a de-identified subject ID, COVID-19 status, age in years and sex.

The CDR3 measures 14 amino acids from cysteine to phenylalanine. Only the CDR3 part of the read is kept: 42 bases, read in frame from the first base. Based on the germline V gene, the CDR1 and CDR2 sequences are SGHRS and YFSETQ. The germline V end is reduced by 0 bases and the J end by 4 bases; junction bases left unmatched: 2. The immunoSEQ Assay, a bias-controlled multiplex PCR, was used to amplify TCRbeta CDR3 regions from genomic DNA. Per the authors' processing: Nucleated cell counts per sample were estimated from amplification of reference gene primers within the assay. To quantify the absolute abundance of each unique TCRbeta CDR3 rearrangement, sequence reads were collapsed and filtered. For each sample, productive Simpson clonality was calculated as the square root of Simpson's diversity index across productive rearrangements. TCRdb stores this immuneACCESS table with in-frame sequences only. Part of the clones is absent; in the studies checked, under half of the shortfall reflects unresolved V genes, and no reason is known for the rest. V and J calls and clone size are copied from that table; D and trimming were computed from the DNA. The sample profile shows about 98,000 clones; 75% to 90% of them were found once. The ten largest clonotypes hold roughly 4.4% of the sample.

The full study reports these points: Clinical and demographic metadata were provided uncurated, with the amount varying by source and participant.

Sequenced input: peripheral blood. The chain is encoded by TRBV5-1 joined to TRBJ2-5, with 8 bases in between that match TRBD2. The TCR comes from a human donor in a cohort sampled during active COVID-19. CDR3 region: CASSLDGGAETQYF. In nucleotide form, the sequence is TGCGCCAGCAGCTTGGACGGGGGGGCAGAGACCCAGTACTTC.